This T cell receptor (beta chain) came from a study of blood T cell repertoires in COVID-19 (dated by TCRdb to 2020 to 2021). Looking at the study overall: The collaborator samples originated in the United States, Italy and Spain and spanned the acute and convalescent phases of COVID-19. The prospective study material was composed of cDNA or gDNA derived from T cells, B-cell-depleted T cells, or PBMCs. Subjects who had been exposed to COVID-19, were actively infected with it, or had recovered from it provided the deeply sampled blood TCRbeta repertoires that made up the dataset. The repertoires were released in a freely available public database meant as a resource for research on the immune response to SARS-CoV-2. The samples were drawn from the first 160 participants of the ongoing ImmuneRACE study and from over a thousand subjects provided by 6 global collaborators. Nearly every sample came with metadata listing a de-identified subject ID, COVID-19 status, age in years and sex. Where available, HLA class I and class II types were taken from metadata supplied by the sample provider and were not determined by assay-based typing. Findings and caveats that apply to the study as a whole: Clinical and demographic metadata were provided uncurated, with the amount varying by source and participant.

The immunoSEQ Assay, a bias-controlled multiplex PCR, was used to amplify TCRbeta CDR3 regions from genomic DNA. Processing in the source paper ran as follows. Within the assay, amplification of reference gene primers was used to estimate how many nucleated cells each sample contained. To quantify the absolute abundance of each unique TCRbeta CDR3 rearrangement, sequence reads were collapsed and filtered. Productive Simpson clonality was computed per sample as the square root of Simpson's diversity index over productive rearrangements. Here the immuneACCESS table is served through TCRdb, limited to in-frame sequences with V and J called. Missing clones are a known gap in these copies; in checked studies unresolved V genes cover under half, and the rest lacks a known reason. V, J and clone size are those of that table, while D and trimming were read from the DNA. Within this sample are some 110,000 clones, with about four fifths of them counted one time only. Together, the top ten hold 2.5% to 3.5% of the sample.

On this clone itself: It has no known antigen specificity. Qualities for individual bases were not recorded, and no much larger clone is one base off.

Its CDR3 holds 15 amino acids, cysteine through phenylalanine. Solely the CDR3 DNA is kept, with 45 bases framed from the first base. According to the germline V gene (reference sequence), CDR1 reads SGHKS and CDR2 reads YYEKEE. Trimming accounts for 2 bases at V and 3 bases at J, while the number of junction bases matched to no gene is 4. The collaborating institutions used their own protocols to collect whole blood in K2EDTA tubes. For TCRbeta analysis, collaborator samples were shipped as frozen whole blood, as isolated PBMCs, or as DNA extracted from either sample type. The receptor comes from a woman aged 80 or over with active or convalescent COVID-19. The chain was built from TRBV5-5 and TRBJ1-2; a stretch of 10 junction bases matches TRBD1. Sequencing was performed on peripheral blood. The CDR3 has the sequence CASSFSTGGDYGYTF. The base sequence is TGTGCCAGCAGCTTTTCGACAGGGGGCGACTATGGCTACACCTTC.